The clone carrying this T cell receptor beta chain was counted only a few times. This entry comes from a study of OX40 agonist ivuxolimab in advanced cancers. At the level of the study: The eligibility criteria allowed prior anti-PD-1, anti-PD-L1 or anti-CTLA-4 therapy, and approximately 40% had some.

Using immunoSEQ multiplex PCR, the repertoire was profiled, and TCRdb retains in-frame clones only, with some absent. The sample holds 29,000 or so clones; approximately 90% are singletons and the top ten take about 9.4%. Trimming took 5 bases from V and 8 from J, leaving 15 bases between them. Germline V CDR1 and CDR2: SEHNR, FQNEAQ (reference sequence). The CDR3 contains 13 residues. The input for sequencing was CD4+ or CD8+ T cells sorted from blood, taken in a trial of the OX40 agonist ivuxolimab. The V gene is TRBV7-9, the J gene TRBJ1-1; tentatively, D is TRBD1 (5 bases). The clonotype was recovered from an adult with an advanced solid tumor such as melanoma, head and neck, liver or kidney cancer. This CDR3 is CASSPTELVEAFF. The CDR3 region has the DNA TGTGCCAGCAGCCCGACAGAATTAGTAGAAGCTTTCTTT.